Each of the 29 T cell receptor beta chains below was sequenced from the same sample in a study of blood T cells in healthy people across ages. Sample-barcoded 5' priming and a J-beta primer mix drove a second PCR of roughly 6 to 12 cycles. From the 5' RACE reads, TCRdb called clonotypes with MiXCR, one entry per CDR3 protein. Found here are over 1,300,000 distinct CDR3 sequences, around 59% of them singletons; the top ten hold approximately 7%. The material sequenced was blood. These receptors all stem from a man between 18 and 35 years old in good health.

With regard to this clonotype: A much larger clone differs by one base, so this may be a read error. The chain recombines TRBV12-3 or TRBV12-4 with TRBJ1-1, with D possibly matching TRBD1 (5 bases). CDR3 length: 12 residues. The CDR3 reads CASRLGVTEAFF. In DNA, the CDR3 is TGTGCCAGCAGGTTAGGGGTCACTGAAGCTTTCTTT.

The rearrangement uses TRBV11-2 and TRBJ2-7; D unclear. CDR1 and CDR2 from the germline V gene are SGHAT and FQNNGV. This CDR3 has 14 amino acids. Trimming removed 2 bases at V and 3 bases at J, with 11 bases between. CDR3 sequence (DNA): TGTGCCAGCAGCTTAACGTTAGTGGGCTACGAGCAGTACTTC. This translates into CASSLTLVGYEQYF.

This clonotype was picked up a small number of times. The rearrangement links TRBV6-5 to TRBJ2-2, with a possible D match to TRBD1 (6 bases). The V end was cut by 6 bases, the J end by 3 bases, with 11 bases between. The CDR3 runs to 14 residues. The germline CDR1 and CDR2 sequences are MNHEY and SVGAGI. CDR3 nucleotides: TGTGCCAGCAGCCGGACAGCCTACACCGGGGAGCTGTTTTTT. This codes for CASSRTAYTGELFF.

The genes are TRBV5-1 and TRBJ1-2, with D hard to call. With 1 base removed from V and 2 bases from J, the gap between germline ends came to 12 bases. The CDR3 has 15 amino acids. Germline loops: CDR1 SGHRS, CDR2 YFSETQ. CDR3 coding DNA: TGCGCCAGCAGCTTGCTAGGAGAAGCCAACTATGGCTACACCTTC. Protein: CASSLLGEANYGYTF.

The genes are TRBV5-1 and TRBJ2-7; tentative D call: TRBD1 (5 bases). Germline CDR1 reads SGHRS; CDR2 reads YFSETQ. This CDR3 comprises 15 residues. Trimming stripped 2 bases from V and 2 bases from J, with 14 bases between. CDR3 sequence: CASSLSTAGTYEQYF. In DNA, the CDR3 is TGCGCCAGCAGCTTATCGACAGCCGGCACCTACGAGCAGTACTTC.

This clonotype was picked up a small number of times. The rearrangement joins TRBV3-1 to TRBJ1-2; D ambiguous. CDR1 is LGHDT and CDR2 is YNNKEL in the germline V gene (reference sequence). V lost 1 base to trimming and J lost 2 bases, with 5 bases between them. The CDR3 contains 13 residues. CDR3 sequence (DNA): TGTGCCAGCAGCCAAGGGAGGAACTATGGCTACACCTTC. It specifies CASSQGRNYGYTF.

The chain recombines TRBV6-5 with TRBJ2-3; 7 positions match TRBD1. The trim removed 2 bases at V and 3 bases at J, leaving 8 bases unmatched. Germline lookup yields CDR1 MNHEY and CDR2 SVGAGI. The CDR3 is 16 residues long. The CDR3 region is CASSYGPQGMTDTQYF. The CDR3 DNA sequence: TGTGCCAGCAGTTACGGACCACAGGGGATGACAGATACGCAGTATTTT.

The CDR3 nucleotides are TGTGCCAGCAGTTTCTTGCGGGTAGGGGTCGGTCAGCCCCAGCATTTT. It specifies CASSFLRVGVGQPQHF. The chain links TRBV28 to TRBJ1-5; possibly TRBD1 for D (5 bases). V dropped 3 bases and J dropped 6 bases, with 18 bases sitting between them. The CDR3 is 16 residues long. Germline V gene lookup returns CDR1 MDHEN and CDR2 SYDVKM. The whole variable domain, filled in from reference TRBV28 and TRBJ1-5, reads DVKVTQSSRYLVKRTGEKVFLECVQDMDHENMFWYRQDPGLGLRLIYFSYDVKMKEKGDIPEGYSVSREKKERFSLILESASTNQTSMYLCASSFLRVGVGQPQHFGDGTRLSIL.

The genes are TRBV4-3 and TRBJ2-7, with 9 positions matching TRBD1. The CDR3 is 16 amino acids. The trim removed 4 bases at V and 2 bases at J, leaving 9 bases unmatched. The germline V gene encodes CDR1 LGHNA and CDR2 YSLEER. CDR3 in DNA: TGCGCCAGCAGCCCTACTACCGGACAGGGGACCTACGAGCAGTACTTC. It is translated as CASSPTTGQGTYEQYF.

The chain joins TRBV27 to TRBJ2-4, with a tentative D call TRBD1 (6 bases). This CDR3 is built from 14 residues. Germline V gene sequence: CDR1 MNHEY, CDR2 SMNVEV (reference sequence). Trimming took 5 bases from V and 4 from J, leaving 12 bases between them. The CDR3 here is CASSKSDRKNIQYF. In nucleotides, the CDR3 is TGTGCCAGCAGTAAATCCGACAGGAAAAACATTCAGTACTTC.

This rearrangement joins TRBV6-5 to TRBJ1-1, with unresolved D. CDR1 is MNHEY and CDR2 is SVGAGI in the germline V gene. Trimming cost V 2 bases and J 1 base, with 14 bases left between them. This CDR3 is built from 16 residues. For the CDR3, the DNA is TGTGCCAGCAGTTACGCCTCAGCTCTGGGGAACACTGAAGCTTTCTTT. Protein: CASSYASALGNTEAFF.

This chain joins TRBV12-3 or TRBV12-4 and TRBJ1-5, with no clear D. The CDR3 runs 13 residues. V lost 7 bases to trimming and J lost 3 bases, with 10 bases between them. The DNA for the CDR3 is TGTGCCAGCACCTCCCTCGCCAATCAGCCCCAGCATTTT. Its translation is CASTSLANQPQHF.

Points on this clonotype: Mismatch with germline at one junction end may stem from a read error. The chain has TRBV6-5 and TRBJ1-2, with a possible D match to TRBD1 (5 bases). CDR1 is MNHEY and CDR2 is SVGAGI in the germline V gene. The CDR3 is 12 amino acids. CDR3 in DNA: TGCTCTGCAGGGCAACGTCTAAGGGGCTACACCTTC. Translating it yields CSAGQRLRGYTF.

CDR3 in amino acids: CASSLGPGEGPGQFF. The CDR3 DNA is TGTGCCAGCAGCTTAGGGCCAGGGGAGGGCCCTGGGCAGTTCTTC. The chain joins TRBV7-7 to TRBJ2-1; D perhaps matches TRBD2 (7 bases). In germline, CDR1 is SSHAT, CDR2 FNYEAQ (reference sequence). There are 15 residues in the CDR3. V lost 1 base to trimming and J lost 12 bases, with 19 bases between them.

The rearrangement joins TRBV28 to TRBJ1-1; D unresolved. The CDR3 contains 12 residues. The germline gives CDR1 MDHEN, CDR2 SYDVKM. Trimming cost V 2 bases and J 10 bases, with 11 bases left between them. CDR3 sequence (DNA): TGTGCCAGCAGTTTAGACGGGCCGCGAGCTTTCTTT. Encoded protein: CASSLDGPRAFF.

The chain uses TRBV3-1 and TRBJ1-4, with D unclear. The length of the CDR3 is 14 residues. CDR1 and CDR2 from the germline V gene are LGHDT and YNNKEL (reference sequence). Trimming removed 4 bases from V and 7 bases from J, with 13 bases in between. CDR3: CASSPLTASEKLFF. CDR3 nucleotide sequence: TGTGCCAGCAGCCCGTTGACGGCAAGTGAAAAACTGTTTTTT. The complete variable domain, with remaining parts taken from reference TRBV3-1 and TRBJ1-4, reads DTAVSQTPKYLVTQMGNDKSIKCEQNLGHDTMYWYKQDSKKFLKIMFSYNNKELIINETVPNRFSPKSPDKAHLNLHINSLELGDSAVYFCASSPLTASEKLFFGSGTQLSVL.

The J gene is TRBJ2-5, the V gene TRBV6-1; D ambiguous. Trimming pared 6 bases from V and 11 bases from J, leaving 16 bases between. CDR1 and CDR2 from the germline V gene are MNHNS and SASEGT. This CDR3 is 12 amino acids long. CDR3 amino acids: CASRTDWNEQYF. The CDR3 DNA reads as TGTGCCAGCAGGACCGACTGGAATGAGCAGTACTTC.

The chain employs TRBV6-4 and TRBJ2-1, with D tentatively TRBD1 (6 bases). From germline, CDR1 is MRHNA and CDR2 SNTAGT. CDR3 length equals 16 residues. Trimming pared 0 bases from V and 5 bases from J, leaving 14 bases between. The CDR3 DNA reads as TGTGCCAGCAGTGACTCTTACGGACAGCGAGACAATGAGCAGTTCTTC. Its protein product is CASSDSYGQRDNEQFF.

The chain couples TRBV7-2 to TRBJ2-7; 7 nucleotides match TRBD2. This CDR3 contains 15 residues. Looked up from germline, CDR1 is SGHTA and CDR2 is FQGNSA. V gave up 5 bases and J gave up 7 bases; unmatched junction bases: 14. The CDR3 DNA reads as TGTGCCAGCAGCCCTCCGCGGGAGTTCCGAGAGGAGCAGTACTTC. It translates to CASSPPREFREEQYF.

This clonotype was seen only once. V gene TRBV10-3 combines with J gene TRBJ2-4, with D possibly matching TRBD1 (5 bases). The assigned J gene may be wrong: the sequence end matches TRBJ2-7 better. The CDR3 sequence is 13 residues long. In germline, CDR1 is ENHRY, CDR2 SYGVKD. The CDR3 region is CAIQDSLGYEQYF. The CDR3 bases are TGTGCCATCCAAGACAGTCTCGGTTACGAGCAGTACTTC.

The rearrangement links TRBV5-1 to TRBJ2-7; D assignment may be TRBD1 or TRBD2 (5 bases each). Trimming shortened V by 2 bases and J by 6 bases, and 21 bases separated the two germline ends. The CDR3 covers 16 residues. Germline assignment: CDR1 SGHRS and CDR2 YFSETQ. CDR3 residues: CASSLTRGETTGEQYF. The DNA for the CDR3 is TGCGCCAGCAGCTTAACCCGGGGCGAAACAACGGGCGAGCAGTACTTC.

This chain connects TRBV7-2 to TRBJ2-1; 7 bases agree with TRBD2. The junction had 14 bases not matched to a gene; V was cut back by 5 bases and J by 10 bases. The CDR3 covers 15 residues. CDR1 is SGHTA and CDR2 is FQGNSA in the germline V gene. The CDR3 coding sequence is TGTGCCAGCAGCGGGGGGATATATGGCGGGGGAGAGCAGTTCTTC. As protein: CASSGGIYGGGEQFF.

V and J are TRBV9 and TRBJ2-3; D is possibly TRBD1 (5 bases). The germline gives CDR1 SGDLS, CDR2 YYNGEE. The CDR3 sequence is 15 residues long. Trimming cost V 0 bases and J 4 bases, with 12 bases left between them. As DNA, the CDR3 is TGTGCCAGCAGCGTAGTCCAGGGAATTTCAGATACGCAGTATTTT. Amino acids: CASSVVQGISDTQYF.

This CDR3 reads CASRPRLAGNTDTQYF. DNA of the CDR3: TGTGCCAGCAGGCCGCGACTAGCGGGGAACACAGATACGCAGTATTTT. The genes are TRBV6-2 or TRBV6-3 and TRBJ2-3, with 11 positions matching TRBD2. The germline V gene has CDR1 MNHEY and CDR2 SVGEGT. J gave up 2 bases and V 6 bases, and 7 bases lay outside the gene matches. The CDR3 runs to 16 residues.

V and J are TRBV10-1 and TRBJ2-1; D is possibly TRBD2 (6 bases). The CDR3 contains 16 residues. From germline, CDR1 is WNHNN and CDR2 SYGVQD (reference sequence). V was clipped by 4 bases and J by 0 bases, with 13 bases between them. CDR3 protein: CASSAGSGRSYNEQFF. Written as DNA, the CDR3 is TGCGCCAGCAGTGCCGGGAGCGGCCGCTCCTACAATGAGCAGTTCTTC.

Only a few counts were recorded for this clonotype. This sequence joins TRBV27 and TRBJ2-1; 11 bases fit TRBD1. Germline CDR1 and CDR2: MNHEY and SMNVEV (reference sequence). Trimming took 2 bases from V and 2 from J; bases not matched to a gene: 2. CDR3 length: 16 amino acids. The DNA of the CDR3 is TGTGCCAGCAGTTTAAAGGGACAGGGGGCCTACAATGAGCAGTTCTTC. Translating gives CASSLKGQGAYNEQFF.

This chain connects TRBV7-9 to TRBJ1-4; a weak D match, TRBD1 (5 bases). The CDR3 sequence is 13 residues long. From germline, CDR1 is SEHNR and CDR2 FQNEAQ (reference sequence). Trimming stripped 1 base from V and 8 bases from J, with 8 bases between. The CDR3 sequence is CASSLGGEEKLFF. The CDR3 DNA sequence: TGTGCCAGCAGCTTAGGGGGGGAGGAAAAACTGTTTTTT.

This clonotype was seen a few times. The chain carries TRBV5-1 and TRBJ2-3; unclear D gene. Per germline, CDR1 SGHRS and CDR2 YFSETQ. Trimming removed 3 bases at V and 6 bases at J, with 11 bases between. The CDR3 covers 13 residues. CDR3 loop: CASSYEPADTQYF. As DNA, the CDR3 is TGCGCCAGCAGCTACGAGCCAGCCGATACGCAGTATTTT.

This clonotype was recorded a few times. The chain couples TRBV20-1 to TRBJ2-1; D is perhaps TRBD2 (5 bases). The CDR3 runs to 13 residues. The germline CDR1 and CDR2 sequences are DFQATT and SNEGSKA (reference sequence). V lost 5 bases and J 7 bases, leaving 15 bases between the germline ends. The chain's CDR3 is CSADPILGNEQFF. The CDR3 coding sequence is TGCAGTGCTGACCCGATACTAGGAAATGAGCAGTTCTTC.